These 20 T cell receptor beta chains were all obtained from the same sample, sequenced in a study of shared clonotypes between healthy human individuals. Only in-frame clones appear in the TCRdb table, and some are missing; sequencing was by immunoSEQ multiplex PCR. Of 2 million to 2.5 million clones in the sample, 95% were seen once. The sequenced sample was naive CD4+ T cells sorted from blood. Subset defined: CD45RA+ positively selected. The receptors stem from a man aged 18 to 29 in good health.

This sequence joins TRBV5-4 and TRBJ2-5, with 7 bases that match TRBD1. Germline V gene data show CDR1 as SGHNT and CDR2 as YYREEE (reference sequence). This CDR3 has 14 amino acids. V lost 3 bases, J lost 4 bases, and 6 bases stayed unmatched. In DNA, the CDR3 is TGTGCCAGCAGCTCAACAGGGGCTGGAGAGACCCAGTACTTC. Protein product: CASSSTGAGETQYF.

The chain recombines TRBV9 with TRBJ2-2; 9 nucleotides match TRBD2. Germline CDR1 is SGDLS and CDR2 is YYNGEE. This CDR3 region has 16 residues. J was trimmed by 6 bases and V by 0 bases; bases with no gene match: 6. CDR3 amino acids: CASSVAFLAGAGELFF. In nucleotides, the CDR3 is TGTGCCAGCAGCGTAGCGTTCTTAGCGGGAGCCGGGGAGCTGTTTTTT.

The V gene is TRBV19, the J gene TRBJ1-5; maybe TRBD1 (5 bases). The ends were cut back, 3 bases at V and 10 bases at J, with 16 bases in the middle. Germline V gives CDR1 LNHDA, CDR2 SQIVND (reference sequence). This CDR3 region has 14 residues. CDR3 bases: TGTGCCAGTAGTATCGTAGGGGTGACAAACCCCCAGCATTTT. Its translation is CASSIVGVTNPQHF.

The V call is TRBV11-2, the J call TRBJ2-2; D is unclear. Looked up from germline, CDR1 is SGHAT and CDR2 is FQNNGV. This CDR3 is 14 amino acids long. The V end was cut by 4 bases, the J end by 8 bases, with 14 bases between. Here the CDR3 DNA reads TGTGCCAGCAGCTCCGGCCCCAGGTTGGGGGAGCTGTTTTTT. It is translated as CASSSGPRLGELFF. The full variable domain, completed using reference TRBV11-2 and TRBJ2-2, is EAGVAQSPRYKIIEKRQSVAFWCNPISGHATLYWYQQILGQGPKLLIQFQNNGVVDDSQLPKDRFSAERLKGVDSTLKIQPAKLEDSAVYLCASSSGPRLGELFFGEGSRLTVL.

J is TRBJ2-7 and V is TRBV5-6; no firm D call. Trimming cost V 1 base and J 3 bases, with 14 bases left between them. Germline CDR1 reads SGHDT; CDR2 reads YYEEEE. The CDR3 consists of 15 residues. DNA for the CDR3: TGTGCCAGCAGCTTGTATGTTGGGAACGTCTACGAGCAGTACTTC. The encoded protein is CASSLYVGNVYEQYF.

The chain combines TRBV9 with TRBJ2-5, with 8 positions matching TRBD1. Germline CDR1 SGDLS, CDR2 YYNGEE. V lost 3 bases and J lost 5; bases outside the gene matches: 12. The CDR3 covers 16 residues. CDR3 region: CASSGLRQDRAETQYF. The CDR3 DNA is TGTGCCAGCAGCGGACTCCGCCAGGACAGGGCGGAGACCCAGTACTTC. Filled out from reference TRBV9 and TRBJ2-5, the complete variable domain reads DSGVTQTPKHLITATGQRVTLRCSPRSGDLSVYWYQQSLDQGLQFLIQYYNGEERAKGNILERFSAQQFPDLHSELNLSSLELGDSALYFCASSGLRQDRAETQYFGPGTRLLVL.

The chain has TRBV19 and TRBJ1-5; the match to TRBD1 covers 12 bases. Germline V gives CDR1 LNHDA, CDR2 SQIVND (reference sequence). The CDR3 runs to 17 residues. Trimming at V came to 3 bases and at J to 4 bases, leaving 7 bases not matched to a gene. The CDR3 here is CASSIGTGGVKNQPQHF. The CDR3 DNA reads TGTGCCAGTAGTATTGGGACAGGGGGCGTTAAGAATCAGCCCCAGCATTTT. Full variable domain (rest looked up from reference TRBV19 and TRBJ1-5): DGGITQSPKYLFRKEGQNVTLSCEQNLNHDAMYWYRQDPGQGLRLIYYSQIVNDFQKGDIAEGYSVSREKKESFPLTVTSAQKNPTAFYLCASSIGTGGVKNQPQHFGDGTRLSIL.

CDR3 sequence reads: CASSLRTGGKDEQYF. The DNA for the CDR3 is TGTGCCAGCAGCTTGAGGACAGGGGGAAAGGACGAGCAGTACTTC. V is TRBV5-4 and J is TRBJ2-7, with 10 bases matching TRBD1. CDR3 size: 15 residues. With V trimmed by 1 base and J by 5 bases, 6 bases remained unmatched. The germline CDR1 and CDR2 sequences are SGHNT and YYREEE (reference sequence).

This chain uses TRBV11-2 with TRBJ2-5; D might be TRBD1 (5 bases). CDR3 length: 13 amino acids. Germline V lookup: CDR1 SGHAT, CDR2 FQNNGV. The V end lost 6 bases, the J end lost 4 bases, and 12 bases lay between the germline ends. CDR3 protein: CASSIWGGETQYF. The CDR3 DNA follows: TGTGCCAGCAGTATATGGGGCGGAGAGACCCAGTACTTC.

The chain is built from TRBV6-1 and TRBJ1-3; no clear D. V lost 7 bases, J lost 4 bases, and 11 bases lay in between. This CDR3 region has 13 residues. The V gene's germline CDR1 is MNHNS and CDR2 SASEGT. The CDR3, as DNA: TGTGCCAGCATAAAGGATGGCGGAAACACCATATATTTT. Its translation is CASIKDGGNTIYF.

The chain joins TRBV5-4 to TRBJ2-3; 13 nucleotides match TRBD2. CDR1 and CDR2 from the germline V gene are SGHNT and YYREEE (reference sequence). The CDR3 is 17 residues long. V lost 4 bases, J lost 5 bases, and 10 bases stayed unmatched. The CDR3 loop reads CASSRFTSGRAEDTQYF. Here the CDR3 DNA reads TGTGCCAGCAGCCGATTTACTAGCGGGAGGGCTGAAGATACGCAGTATTTT. Complete variable domain (other parts from reference TRBV5-4 and TRBJ2-3): ETGVTQSPTHLIKTRGQQVTLRCSSQSGHNTVSWYQQALGQGPQFIFQYYREEENGRGNFPPRFSGLQFPNYSSELNVNALELDDSALYLCASSRFTSGRAEDTQYFGPGTRLTVL.

The chain links TRBV7-2 to TRBJ2-7, with TRBD1 identical over 7 bases. This CDR3 spans 14 amino acids. CDR1 is SGHTA, CDR2 FQGNSA, per germline. J lost 1 base, V lost 6 bases, and 6 bases had no gene match. CDR3 residues: CASRRDSLSYEQYF. The CDR3 bases are TGTGCCAGCAGACGGGACAGCCTTTCCTACGAGCAGTACTTC.

The V gene is TRBV6-5, the J gene TRBJ2-1; no firm D call. V was pared by 2 bases and J by 2 bases, with 7 bases between. CDR3 length equals 14 residues. CDR1 and CDR2 (germline): MNHEY, SVGAGI. CDR3 loop: CASSYDRAYNEQFF. The CDR3 coding sequence is TGTGCCAGCAGTTACGACCGTGCCTACAATGAGCAGTTCTTC.

The rearrangement uses TRBV28 and TRBJ2-3, with 10 positions matching TRBD2. The CDR3 length is 16 residues. Germline-derived CDR1 and CDR2 are MDHEN and SYDVKM. Unmatched junction bases numbered 13, after V lost 8 bases and J lost 5 bases. The CDR3 sequence: CASGYSLAGVGDTQYF. CDR3 nucleotide sequence: TGTGCCAGCGGCTACTCCCTAGCGGGGGTTGGAGATACGCAGTATTTT. The full variable domain, rest sourced from reference TRBV28 and TRBJ2-3, is DVKVTQSSRYLVKRTGEKVFLECVQDMDHENMFWYRQDPGLGLRLIYFSYDVKMKEKGDIPEGYSVSREKKERFSLILESASTNQTSMYLCASGYSLAGVGDTQYFGPGTRLTVL.

This sequence joins TRBV4-1 and TRBJ1-4; no clear D gene. This CDR3 spans 12 amino acids. The germline V and J ends were trimmed by 4 bases and 8 bases, with 8 bases remaining between them. CDR1 MGHRA and CDR2 YSYEKL come from the germline V gene. The CDR3 DNA follows: TGCGCCAGCAGCCCGGAGGGAGAAAAACTGTTTTTT. It translates to CASSPEGEKLFF.

Only one count was recorded for this clone. V gene TRBV19 combines with J gene TRBJ2-6, with 8 bases aligning to TRBD1. From germline, CDR1 is LNHDA and CDR2 SQIVND (reference sequence). The ends lost 7 bases at V and 2 bases at J; junction bases unmatched: 10. This CDR3 spans 17 amino acids. The CDR3 sequence is CASNPGQGEAGANVLTF. The CDR3 DNA reads TGTGCCAGTAATCCCGGACAGGGAGAGGCTGGGGCCAACGTCCTGACTTTC.

The chain carries TRBV28 and TRBJ1-1, with unresolved D. This CDR3 contains 14 residues. V shed 6 bases and J shed 4 bases, with 15 bases lying between them. The germline CDR1 and CDR2 sequences are MDHEN and SYDVKM. The CDR3 DNA follows: TGTGCCAGCAGCCCCCACTGGGTGAGCACTGAAGCTTTCTTT. Its translation is CASSPHWVSTEAFF.

The count of this clone is one. The chain joins TRBV6-1 to TRBJ2-5, with D tentatively TRBD1 (6 bases). The CDR3 extends over 13 amino acids. The germline V and J ends were trimmed by 7 bases and 5 bases, with 14 bases remaining between them. From germline, CDR1 is MNHNS and CDR2 SASEGT. The CDR3 bases are TGTGCCAGCATAATAACAGGGCAGGAGACCCAGTACTTC. It yields the protein CASIITGQETQYF.

The chain joins TRBV7-2 to TRBJ1-2, with D possibly matching TRBD1 (5 bases). This CDR3 has 14 amino acids. The V end lost 3 bases, the J end lost 5 bases, and 13 bases lay between the germline ends. Germline loops: CDR1 SGHTA, CDR2 FQGNSA. CDR3 bases: TGTGCCAGCAGCTTGAACTTAGGGGAGTATGGCTACACCTTC. It translates to CASSLNLGEYGYTF. The entire variable domain, with the rest obtained from reference TRBV7-2 and TRBJ1-2, is as follows: GAGVSQSPSNKVTEKGKDVELRCDPISGHTALYWYRQSLGQGLEFLIYFQGNSAPDKSGLPSDRFSAERTGGSVSTLTIQRTQQEDSAVYLCASSLNLGEYGYTFGSGTRLTVV.

The rearrangement uses TRBV4-1 and TRBJ2-1; 12 bases are shared with TRBD2. V trimming: 4 bases; J trimming: 4 bases; junction bases outside the gene matches: 8. Germline V gene data show CDR1 as MGHRA and CDR2 as YSYEKL. The CDR3 runs 17 residues. The CDR3 bases are TGCGCCAGCAGCCCAGGACTAGCGGGGAGGACTTACAATGAGCAGTTCTTC. As protein: CASSPGLAGRTYNEQFF.